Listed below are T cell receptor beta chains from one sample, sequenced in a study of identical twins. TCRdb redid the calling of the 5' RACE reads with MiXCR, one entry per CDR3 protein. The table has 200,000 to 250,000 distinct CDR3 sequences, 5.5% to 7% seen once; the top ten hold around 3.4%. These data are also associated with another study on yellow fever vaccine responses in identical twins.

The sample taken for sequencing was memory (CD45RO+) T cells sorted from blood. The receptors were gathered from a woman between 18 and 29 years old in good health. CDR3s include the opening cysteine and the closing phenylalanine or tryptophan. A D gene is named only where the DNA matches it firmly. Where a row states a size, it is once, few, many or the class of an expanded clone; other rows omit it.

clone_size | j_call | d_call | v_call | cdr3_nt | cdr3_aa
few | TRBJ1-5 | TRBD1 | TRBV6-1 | TGTGCCAGCAGCCCAACAGGGGCCACGGATAATCAGCCCCAGCATTTT | CASSPTGATDNQPQHF
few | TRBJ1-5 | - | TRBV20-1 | TGCAGTGCTAGGGAGGGGCTTCAGCCCCAGCATTTT | CSAREGLQPQHF
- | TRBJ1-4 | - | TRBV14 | TGTGCCAGCAGCGCCAGGGTCCGGGACATTCGTGAAAAACTGTTTTTT | CASSARVRDIREKLFF
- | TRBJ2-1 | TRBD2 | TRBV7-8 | TGTGCCAGCAGCTTAGTGGCGGGGGACTACAATGAGCAGTTCTTC | CASSLVAGDYNEQFF
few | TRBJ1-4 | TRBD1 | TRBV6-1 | TGTGCCAGCAGCCGAGGGACAGTTGCAACTAATGAAAAACTGTTTTTT | CASSRGTVATNEKLFF
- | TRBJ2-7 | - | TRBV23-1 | TGCGCCAGCAGTCACCTTAGGACGGGTTCCTACGAGCAGTACTTC | CASSHLRTGSYEQYF
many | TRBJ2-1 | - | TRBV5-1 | TGCGCCAGCATGGTAGGGGGAATCTCCTACAATGAGCAGTTCTTC | CASMVGGISYNEQFF
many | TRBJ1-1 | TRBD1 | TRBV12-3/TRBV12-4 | TGTGCCAGCATCACAGGGGGTAGAGGCACTGAAGCTTTCTTT | CASITGGRGTEAFF
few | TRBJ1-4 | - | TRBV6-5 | TGTGCCAGCAGTTCGATAGGGGAAAAACTGTTTTTT | CASSSIGEKLFF
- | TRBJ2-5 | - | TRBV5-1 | TGCGCCAGCAGCTTGGCACAGGGCGCACAGTACTTC | CASSLAQGAQYF
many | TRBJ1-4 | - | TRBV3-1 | TGTGCCAGCAGCCAAGGAGGAACTAATGAAAAACTGTTTTTT | CASSQGGTNEKLFF
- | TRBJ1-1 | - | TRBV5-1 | TGCGCCAGCAGCAAGACAGGTGGGAACACTGAAGCTTTCTTT | CASSKTGGNTEAFF
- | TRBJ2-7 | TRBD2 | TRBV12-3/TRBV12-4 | TGTGCCAGCAGTTTAGCTCTAGCGGGGGAGCAGTACTTC | CASSLALAGEQYF
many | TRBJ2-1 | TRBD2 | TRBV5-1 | TGCGCCAGCAGCTTGGAGGGACTAGCTTACAATGAGCAGTTCTTC | CASSLEGLAYNEQFF
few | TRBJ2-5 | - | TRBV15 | TGTGCCACCAGCGTTCTTCCTTCGGAGACCCAGTACTTC | CATSVLPSETQYF
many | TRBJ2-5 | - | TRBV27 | TGTGCCAGCGGGAAGGCGACCCAGTACTTC | CASGKATQYF
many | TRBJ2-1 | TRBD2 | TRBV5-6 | TGTGCCAGCAGCAACCGGGGGGGGGGCTCCTACAATGAGCAGTTCTTC | CASSNRGGGSYNEQFF
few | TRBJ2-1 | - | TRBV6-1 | TGTGCCGGGTCAAAGCCGTCCTACAATGAGCAGTTCTTC | CAGSKPSYNEQFF
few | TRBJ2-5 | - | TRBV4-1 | TGCGCCAGCAGCCAAGACAGAGGACCACGAAAAGAGACCCAGTACTTC | CASSQDRGPRKETQYF
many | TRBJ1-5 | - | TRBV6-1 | TGTGCCAGCAGTCCCCACCGGGGACAAAAAGGGCAGCCCCAGCATTTT | CASSPHRGQKGQPQHF
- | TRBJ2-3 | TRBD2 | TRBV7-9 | TGTGCCAGCAGCTTAGCGAGCGGGGCCTTCACAGATACGCAGTATTTT | CASSLASGAFTDTQYF
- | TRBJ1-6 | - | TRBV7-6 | TGTGCCAGCAGCTCCGACAGTAATTCACCCCTCCACTTT | CASSSDSNSPLHF
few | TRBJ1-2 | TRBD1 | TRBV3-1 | TGTGCCAGCAGCCCCCCGACAGGGGCCCATGGCTACACCTTC | CASSPPTGAHGYTF
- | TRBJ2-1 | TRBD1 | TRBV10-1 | TGCGCCAGCAGGCCGGACAGGGAACGTTACAATGAGCAGTTCTTC | CASRPDRERYNEQFF
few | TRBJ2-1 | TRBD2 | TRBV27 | TGTGCCAGCAGTTTGACTAGCGGGAACTATGAGCAGTTCTTC | CASSLTSGNYEQFF
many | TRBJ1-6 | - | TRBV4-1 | TGCGCCAGCAGCCAAGATCCGGGGAAATCACCCCTCCACTTT | CASSQDPGKSPLHF
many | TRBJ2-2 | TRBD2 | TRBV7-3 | TGTGCCAGCAGCTTAAGGGGCCCCCTAGCGGGAGGTGCCGGGGAGCTGTTTTTT | CASSLRGPLAGGAGELFF
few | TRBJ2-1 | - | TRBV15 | TGTGCCACCAGCAGAGAGCGAGGGGATTACAATGAGCAGTTCTTC | CATSRERGDYNEQFF
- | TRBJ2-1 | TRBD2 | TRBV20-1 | TGCTGTGCTAGAGATTCACGGCGGGAGTCCTACAATGAGCAGTTCTTC | CCARDSRRESYNEQFF
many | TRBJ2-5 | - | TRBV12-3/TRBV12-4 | TGTGCCAGCACCGCGGGTGAGATAGGAAAAGAGACCCAGTACTTC | CASTAGEIGKETQYF